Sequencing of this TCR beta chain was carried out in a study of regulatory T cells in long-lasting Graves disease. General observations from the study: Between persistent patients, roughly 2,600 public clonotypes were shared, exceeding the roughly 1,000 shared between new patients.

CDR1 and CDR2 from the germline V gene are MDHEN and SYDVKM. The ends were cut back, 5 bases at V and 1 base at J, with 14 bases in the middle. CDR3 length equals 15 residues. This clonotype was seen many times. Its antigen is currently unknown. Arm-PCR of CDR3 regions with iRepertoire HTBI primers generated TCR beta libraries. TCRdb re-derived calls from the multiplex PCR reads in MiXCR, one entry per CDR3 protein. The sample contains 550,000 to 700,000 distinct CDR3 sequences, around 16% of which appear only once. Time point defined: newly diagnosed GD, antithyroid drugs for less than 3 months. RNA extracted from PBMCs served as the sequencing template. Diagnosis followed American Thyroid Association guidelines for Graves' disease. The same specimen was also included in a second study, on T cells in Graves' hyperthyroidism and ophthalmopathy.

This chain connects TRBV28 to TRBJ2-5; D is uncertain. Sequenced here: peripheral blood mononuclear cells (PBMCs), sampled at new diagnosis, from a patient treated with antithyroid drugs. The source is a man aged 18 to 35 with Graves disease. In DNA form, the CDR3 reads TGTGCCAGCAGTGGGGATTGGAGATTCCAAGAGACCCAGTACTTC. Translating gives CASSGDWRFQETQYF.